The sequence of this T cell receptor (beta chain) was determined in a study of vaccination and CD4 T cells after COVID-19. Study-level information: Samples taken post-COVID came a median around 3.5 months after diagnosis, ranging from 35 to 161.

Study outcomes and limitations: Spike mono-reactivity marked 304 of 307 vaccine-specific clones in convalescent patients.

Researchers used the Oncomine TCR Beta short-read assay to sequence DNA from cultured CD4+ T cells. Genomic DNA was taken out of cultured CD4+ T cells by extraction. TCRdb passed the PCR reads through MiXCR, listing each CDR3 protein once. The repertoire holds 15,000 to 20,000 distinct CDR3 sequences, with approximately 45% as singletons. V was pared by 4 bases and J by 4 bases, with 8 bases of the junction left unmatched. Germline loops: CDR1 SEHNR, CDR2 FQNEAQ (reference sequence). The CDR3 is made up of 16 amino acids. Documented treatment: roughly nine-day PBMC culture with coronavirus spike peptide pools or control peptides (ViraFEST assay). Positive PCR tests were logged from March through December 2020, ahead of US Alpha, Beta and Delta variants. For this clonotype: The antigen remains undetermined.

The receptor comes from a human donor who had recovered from COVID-19. Sequenced material: CD4+ T cells from blood, cultured in vitro, taken before SARS-CoV-2 vaccination. The chain combines TRBV7-9 with TRBJ2-2, with TRBD2 matching 8 bases. The chain's CDR3 is CASSSPGGAVTGELFF. The DNA for the CDR3 is TGTGCCAGCAGCTCCCCCGGGGGGGCCGTCACCGGGGAGCTGTTTTTT.